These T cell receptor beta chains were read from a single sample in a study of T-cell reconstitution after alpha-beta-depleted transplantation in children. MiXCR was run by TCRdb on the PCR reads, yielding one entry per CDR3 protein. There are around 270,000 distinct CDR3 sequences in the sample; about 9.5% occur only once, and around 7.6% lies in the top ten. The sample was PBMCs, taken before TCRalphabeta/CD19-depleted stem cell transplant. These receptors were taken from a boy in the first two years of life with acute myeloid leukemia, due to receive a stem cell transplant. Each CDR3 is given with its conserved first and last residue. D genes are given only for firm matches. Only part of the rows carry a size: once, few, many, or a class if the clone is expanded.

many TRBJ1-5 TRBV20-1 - CSANRGGGNQPQHF TGCAGTGCTAACAGAGGAGGGGGCAATCAGCCCCAGCATTTT
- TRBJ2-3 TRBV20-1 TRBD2 CSARRLAGTYSTDTQYF TGCAGTGCTAGACGTCTAGCGGGGACCTATAGCACAGATACGCAGTATTTT
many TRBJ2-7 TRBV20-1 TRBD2 CSARAPLAGDPYEQYF TGCAGTGCTAGAGCCCCACTAGCGGGAGACCCCTACGAGCAGTACTTC
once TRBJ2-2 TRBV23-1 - CASSQSRGRTGELFF TGCGCCAGCAGTCAATCGCGGGGCCGCACCGGGGAGCTGTTTTTT
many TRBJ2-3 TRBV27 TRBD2 CASSGRLAGEGTDTQYF TGTGCCAGCAGTGGACGTCTAGCGGGAGAAGGCACAGATACGCAGTATTTT
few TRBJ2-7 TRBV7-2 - CASSAHGTHNYEQYF TGTGCCAGCAGCGCCCACGGGACTCACAACTACGAGCAGTACTTC
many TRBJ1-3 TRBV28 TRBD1 CASSSWDREGNTIYF TGTGCCAGCAGTTCCTGGGACAGGGAAGGGAACACCATATATTTT
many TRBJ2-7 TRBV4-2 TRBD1 CASSQRDRGYEQYF TGTGCCAGCAGCCAACGGGACAGGGGGTACGAGCAGTACTTC
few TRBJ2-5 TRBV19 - CASSIGVTGRSHQETQYF TGTGCCAGTAGTATCGGAGTTACCGGGAGAAGCCACCAAGAGACCCAGTACTTC
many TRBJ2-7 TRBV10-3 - CAISGDRRDYEQYF TGTGCCATCAGTGGAGACAGGAGGGATTACGAGCAGTACTTC
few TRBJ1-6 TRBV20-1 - CSARDRTSSYNSPLHF TGCAGTGCTAGAGACCGAACAAGCTCCTATAATTCACCCCTCCACTTT
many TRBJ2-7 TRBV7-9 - CASSLFDGSDEQYF TGTGCCAGCAGCTTATTCGACGGGAGTGACGAGCAGTACTTC
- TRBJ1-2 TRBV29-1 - CSVDSLGTYGYTF TGCAGCGTTGATTCGTTGGGGACCTATGGCTACACCTTC
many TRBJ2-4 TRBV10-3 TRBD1 CAIGTATKNIQYF TGTGCCATCGGGACAGCTACCAAAAACATTCAGTACTTC